This T cell receptor (beta chain) was captured by sequencing in a study of T cell responses to AZD1222 COVID-19 vaccine. In the study overall: Pooling was applied to second doses at about 4 or about 12 weeks.

Turning to this clone: The antigen is undetermined.

Libraries were prepared by immunoSEQ multiplex PCR; TCRdb keeps only in-frame clonotypes and omits some of them. The sample shows under 200,000 clones, approximately 92% of them seen only once. Whole-study results and caveats: Possibly, clonal diversity was underestimated; donors were largely white British and included more females. Dominant at 160-218 and 743-854, vaccine-associated CD4 TCRs also spanned spike. Breadth and depth of Spike-specific TCRs rose after two AZD1222 doses.

The ends were cut back, 1 base at V and 0 bases at J, with 7 bases in the middle. CDR3 length: 14 amino acids. The germline CDR1 and CDR2 sequences are SGHRS and YFSETQ. The specimen was peripheral blood, collected on day 0 of AZD1222 vaccination. This sequence was found in an adult in good health. The rearrangement joins TRBV5-1 to TRBJ1-1, with no clear D. The CDR3 sequence: CASSLQAMNTEAFF. The CDR3 region has the DNA TGCGCCAGCAGCTTGCAGGCGATGAACACTGAAGCTTTCTTT. The full variable domain, with the rest looked up from reference TRBV5-1 and TRBJ1-1, is KAGVTQTPRYLIKTRGQQVTLSCSPISGHRSVSWYQQTPGQGLQFLFEYFSETQRNKGNFPGRFSGRQFSNSRSEMNVSTLELGDSALYLCASSLQAMNTEAFFGQGTRLTVV.